This TCR gamma chain was captured by sequencing in a study of Vδ1+ human thymocytes (dated by TCRdb to the late 2010s). General notes on the study: As a data resource, the study described the mRNA-level TRG and TRD CDR3 repertoires of highly purified Vdelta1+ thymocytes obtained from young children. Earlier work had validated the multiplex-based CDR3 amplicon strategy against 5'RACE-based methods for generating CDR3 amplicons. What the research found in general, with its limitations: In contrast to oligoclonal peripheral blood repertoires, thymic TRG and TRD repertoires appeared to be highly polyclonal with Gaussian CDR3 length distributions. The use of highly purified populations and single-cell validation was advised by the authors, since misinterpretation of bulk repertoire data could be caused by unexpected Vdelta2 sequences. Even though sort purity was high, roughly 20% of thymic TRD sequences were Vdelta2 (and few were Vdelta3), which was not the case for the peripheral blood Vdelta1+ controls. Because no clustering by age or sex was seen, donors were not stratified by age or sex in the analyses. Donors shared many TRG clonotypes (up to about 6.9x10^3), but TRD repertoires were essentially private, with at most 130 shared.

RNA extraction was carried out with the RNeasy mini kit, and reverse transcription was then done using Superscript III. To generate the CDR3 amplicons, a multiplex PCR was run using pooled V-gene forward primers together with a constant-region reverse primer that carried Illumina adaptor overhangs. After gel purification, amplicons were indexed with Nextera index primers over about 8 extra PCR cycles and were then purified with AMPure XP beads. Sequencing of the libraries was done on an Illumina MiSeq using paired-end 250 bp reads, dual indexing and a roughly 20% PhiX spike-in. Per the authors' processing: Reads were quality checked with FastQC, and TRG read pairs were merged with ea-utils fastq-join. IMGT/HighV-QUEST was used to annotate the sequences, only productive sequences with an unambiguous V-gene assignment were kept, and clonotypes were defined as sequences sharing an identical CDR3 sequence. For downstream analysis, VDJtools 1.1.1, tcR 2.2.3, Treemap and vegan Shannon diversity in R 3.4.4 were used. Clones were re-identified by TCRdb from the public reads with CATT, and rows with the same DNA were merged. What appears here as the V and J calls and clone size reflects TCRdb's work, not the paper's. The sample table holds around 30,000 gamma-chain clones, of which about 18% were seen once. The leading ten clones occupy under 2% of the sample.

From cysteine to phenylalanine, the CDR3 is 15 amino acids long. CDR3 DNA only is kept here, 45 bases in frame from base 1. V ends up 0 bases short and J 3 bases short, with an unmatched junction base count of 4. Per the germline V gene, EGSNGY is the CDR1 and YDSYNSKV is the CDR2. Thymic samples were depleted of alphabeta T cells, then CD3+ TCRVdelta1+ TCRVdelta2- thymocytes were FACS-sorted. The purity of the sorted Vdelta1+ thymocytes was between 98% and 99.6%. Thymic specimens were obtained from about 8 paediatric patients, aged from 5 days to 15 months, who were undergoing corrective cardiac surgery. Thymic tissue was dispersed and mononuclear cells isolated on a Histopaque-1077 density gradient. For staining, the antibodies used were anti-TCRVdelta1 clone TS8.2, anti-TCRVdelta2 clone B6, anti-CD3 clone HIT3a and anti-TCRalphabeta clone IP26. In the case of this clone: The antigen it binds to is not known. Base quality data are lacking; no much larger clone is found one base away. Other DNA sequences within the sample encode an identical CDR3.

The V gene is TRGV2 and the J gene is TRGJP2. The receptor was isolated from a boy younger than two who had congenital heart surgery. Sequencing input: Vdelta1+ gamma-delta thymocytes from the thymus. In the paper's terms, the cell subset or site label means: FACS-sorted CD3+ TCRalphabeta- TCRVdelta1+ TCRVdelta2- thymocytes. The CDR3 corresponds to CATWDGPGSDWIKTF. The DNA is TGTGCCACCTGGGACGGGCCAGGTAGTGATTGGATCAAGACGTTT.